The 2 T cell receptor beta chains in this list originate from one sample, sequenced in a study of shared clonotypes between healthy human individuals (TCRdb year 2020). Libraries came from the immunoSEQ multiplex PCR assay. TCRdb holds this immuneACCESS table with in-frame rearrangements only. Some clones are missing; in checked studies, unresolved V genes explain under half, and the rest has no known cause. Present in this sample are roughly 1 million clones, 60% to 80% of which were seen just once. The top ten hold over 1.3% of the sample. Sequenced sample: memory CD4+ T cells sorted from blood. The sample's cell subset or site label is to be understood as: CD45RA-negative fraction. The receptors stem from a man younger than 35 in good health.

This clone showed up just a few times. The chain combines TRBV29-1 with TRBJ1-1; 9 bases agree with TRBD1. CDR1 is SQVTM, CDR2 ANQGSEA, per germline. Trimming took 4 bases from V and 0 from J; bases not matched to a gene: 0. The CDR3 totals 13 residues. The CDR3 DNA is TGCAGCGTTGGACAGGGGGTGAACACTGAAGCTTTCTTT. The encoded protein is CSVGQGVNTEAFF.

The chain employs TRBV6-4 and TRBJ2-2; TRBD2 is a possible D gene (6 bases). The V end was cut by 4 bases, the J end by 3 bases, with 18 bases between. The CDR3 contains 17 residues. In germline, CDR1 is MRHNA, CDR2 SNTAGT. This CDR3 reads CASSASRFGTHTGELFF. CDR3 in DNA: TGTGCCAGCAGTGCCAGTCGGTTCGGGACTCACACCGGGGAGCTGTTTTTT.